A selection of T cell receptor beta chains follows, all from one sample in a study of blood T cells in healthy people across ages. TCRdb used MiXCR to reprocess the 5' RACE reads, holding one entry per CDR3 protein. The data show about 1.5 million distinct CDR3 sequences, around 42% seen once. Material: blood. These receptors were collected from a woman aged 18-29 years in good health. Both conserved end residues are part of each CDR3. Each record gives: V gene, J gene, D gene, clone size, CDR3 protein, CDR3 DNA. A D gene is named only where the DNA matches it firmly. Only part of the rows carry a size: once, few, many, or a class if the clone is expanded.

>TRBV5-1|TRBJ2-1|TRBD2|.
CASSLRLAGDHNEQFF
TGCGCCAGCAGCCTACGACTAGCGGGGGACCACAATGAGCAGTTCTTC
>TRBV12-3/TRBV12-4|TRBJ2-7|.|few
CASSFGGGHYEQYF
TGTGCCAGCAGTTTTGGGGGGGGCCACTACGAGCAGTACTTC
>TRBV11-2|TRBJ2-5|.|.
CASNLDWGVETQYF
TGTGCCAGCAACTTAGATTGGGGGGTAGAGACCCAGTACTTC
>TRBV6-6|TRBJ2-2|.|.
CASSYSRPNTGELFF
TGTGCCAGCAGTTACTCGAGGCCAAACACCGGGGAGCTGTTTTTT
>TRBV5-5|TRBJ2-3|TRBD2|.
CACSLGVGSGSADTQYF
TGTGCCTGCAGCCTCGGAGTGGGGAGCGGGAGCGCAGATACGCAGTATTTT
>TRBV5-1|TRBJ1-1|.|few
CASRRDSGNTEAFF
TGCGCCAGCAGACGAGACTCAGGGAACACTGAAGCTTTCTTT
>TRBV7-2|TRBJ2-3|.|.
CASSPPTAPNTDTQYF
TGTGCCAGCAGCCCTCCGACGGCGCCAAACACAGATACGCAGTATTTT
>TRBV7-2|TRBJ2-7|.|.
CASSLGLISGYEQYF
TGTGCCAGCAGCTTAGGACTCATTTCCGGCTACGAGCAGTACTTC
>TRBV5-1|TRBJ2-1|.|.
CASSPIGGMYNEQFF
TGCGCCAGCAGCCCCATCGGGGGTATGTACAATGAGCAGTTCTTC
>TRBV4-1|TRBJ2-1|.|many
CASSQVSGEQFF
TGCGCCAGCAGCCAAGTCTCAGGGGAGCAGTTCTTC
>TRBV6-1|TRBJ1-5|.|.
CASSAGTSGQPQHF
TGTGCCAGCAGTGCGGGGACATCTGGACAGCCCCAGCATTTT
>TRBV20-1|TRBJ2-7|.|.
CSARVRGGYSYEQYF
TGCAGTGCTAGGGTCCGGGGCGGGTATTCCTACGAGCAGTACTTC
>TRBV5-1|TRBJ2-1|TRBD2|few
CASSLGGTKNEQFF
TGCGCCAGCAGCTTGGGAGGGACTAAAAATGAGCAGTTCTTC
>TRBV11-2|TRBJ2-3|.|.
CASLYRKGQGTDTQYF
TGTGCCAGCCTTTACCGGAAGGGGCAAGGCACAGATACGCAGTATTTT
>TRBV20-1|TRBJ2-3|TRBD2|few
CSAPGLAHKKEDTQYF
TGCAGTGCGCCGGGACTAGCGCATAAAAAGGAAGATACGCAGTATTTT
>TRBV19|TRBJ2-1|.|.
CASSQVPYNEQFF
TGTGCCAGCTCCCAGGTCCCCTACAATGAGCAGTTCTTC
>TRBV29-1|TRBJ2-7|TRBD2|.
CSVERGTSGVYEQYF
TGCAGCGTTGAGAGGGGGACTAGCGGGGTCTACGAGCAGTACTTC
>TRBV12-3/TRBV12-4|TRBJ2-7|TRBD1|few
CASGRQGVYEQYF
TGTGCCAGCGGAAGACAGGGGGTCTACGAGCAGTACTTC